Presented here are 25 T cell receptor beta chains from one specimen sequenced in a study of cytomegalovirus exposure and HLA in healthy donors. This PCR relied on a set of 60 Vbeta primers and 13 Jbeta primers. Assay used: immunoSEQ multiplex PCR; TCRdb lists only in-frame clones, some missing. The sample records 150,000 to 200,000 clones, more than 60% being singletons. Source material: PBMCs. Every receptor here comes from a man in his forties in good health and CMV-seronegative.

The chain recombines TRBV7-8 with TRBJ2-2; perhaps TRBD1 as D (6 bases). The CDR3 loop spans 15 amino acids. Trimming removed 6 bases at V and 1 base at J, with 12 bases between. Germline V gene data show CDR1 as SGHVS and CDR2 as FQNEAQ. The CDR3 protein is CASSFDRRNTGELFF. The CDR3 DNA is TGTGCCAGCAGTTTCGACAGGAGGAACACCGGGGAGCTGTTTTTT.

This clone was picked up a small number of times. The gene calls are TRBV5-4 and TRBJ2-2, with D maybe TRBD1 (6 bases). The length of the CDR3 is 13 residues. The V gene's germline CDR1 is SGHNT and CDR2 YYREEE (reference sequence). Trimming took off 4 bases at V and 9 bases at J, with 13 bases between the two ends. This chain's CDR3 is CASSIFTGRELFF. As DNA, the CDR3 is TGTGCCAGCAGCATCTTTACAGGGCGGGAGCTGTTTTTT.

This rearrangement joins TRBV5-4 to TRBJ1-2; tentative D call: TRBD1 (5 bases). Germline CDR1 reads SGHNT; CDR2 reads YYREEE (reference sequence). Trimming took off 3 bases at V and 8 bases at J, with 17 bases between the two ends. This CDR3 has 14 residues. The CDR3 loop reads CASSWAGEAFGYTF. Here the CDR3 DNA reads TGTGCCAGCAGCTGGGCGGGGGAGGCCTTCGGCTACACCTTC. Full variable domain (outside the CDR3, taken from reference TRBV5-4 and TRBJ1-2): ETGVTQSPTHLIKTRGQQVTLRCSSQSGHNTVSWYQQALGQGPQFIFQYYREEENGRGNFPPRFSGLQFPNYSSELNVNALELDDSALYLCASSWAGEAFGYTFGSGTRLTVV.

This clone was seen a handful of times. V gene TRBV6-5 combines with J gene TRBJ2-5; TRBD1 agrees at 9 bases. The germline CDR1 and CDR2 sequences are MNHEY and SVGAGI. The CDR3 spans 14 residues. The junction had 3 bases not matched to a gene; V was cut back by 6 bases and J by 1 base. CDR3 sequence: CASSLTGGQETQYF. The DNA of the CDR3 is TGTGCCAGCAGCCTGACAGGGGGCCAAGAGACCCAGTACTTC.

This clone has only a few counts. This chain uses TRBV7-8 with TRBJ1-1, with D possibly matching TRBD1 (5 bases). The CDR3 loop spans 14 amino acids. V dropped 6 bases and J dropped 0 bases, with 11 bases sitting between them. Germline lookup yields CDR1 SGHVS and CDR2 FQNEAQ. The CDR3 sequence: CASRQTGLNTEAFF. In DNA form, the CDR3 reads TGTGCCAGCAGACAAACAGGATTGAACACTGAAGCTTTCTTT.

V and J are TRBV7-9 and TRBJ2-7; D might be TRBD1 (6 bases). Trimming removed 5 bases from V and 0 bases from J, with 14 bases in between. Looked up from germline, CDR1 is SEHNR and CDR2 is FQNEAQ (reference sequence). This CDR3 has 15 amino acids. The CDR3 loop reads CASSPWTEPSYEQYF. CDR3 DNA sequence: TGTGCCAGCAGCCCCTGGACAGAACCCTCCTACGAGCAGTACTTC.

The V gene is TRBV11-3, the J gene TRBJ2-2; 8 bases line up with TRBD1. The junction had 4 bases not matched to a gene; V was cut back by 3 bases and J by 4 bases. The germline CDR1 and CDR2 sequences are SGHNT and YENEEA. The CDR3 is 15 residues long. The CDR3 loop is CASSLRTGSTGELFF. The CDR3 nucleotides read TGTGCCAGCAGCTTGAGGACAGGGTCCACCGGGGAGCTGTTTTTT.

The gene calls are TRBV11-2 and TRBJ2-2; 8 positions match TRBD1. The V gene end was trimmed by 1 base and the J gene end by 6 bases; junction bases not matched to a gene: 16. Germline CDR1 is SGHAT and CDR2 is FQNNGV. This CDR3 has 19 residues. CDR3 in DNA: TGTGCCAGCAGCTTAGGGTTAATTTCCGCGACAGGGGTCTCCGGGGAGCTGTTTTTT. As protein: CASSLGLISATGVSGELFF.

The genes are TRBV5-4 and TRBJ1-2; 9 bases fit TRBD1. The CDR3 consists of 15 residues. Germline CDR1 reads SGHNT; CDR2 reads YYREEE (reference sequence). The J segment lost 8 bases and the V segment lost 5 bases, leaving 13 bases of the junction unmatched. Here the CDR3 reads CASRSPGQGTGGYTF. For the CDR3, the DNA is TGTGCCAGCAGATCCCCGGGACAGGGAACCGGGGGCTACACCTTC.

The V gene is TRBV30, the J gene TRBJ2-7, with TRBD1 matching over 7 bases. The CDR3 totals 11 residues. With 5 bases clipped from V and 6 bases from J, the junction kept 4 bases outside the gene matches. The germline gives CDR1 GTSNPN, CDR2 SVGIG (reference sequence). CDR3 region: CAWQTGTEQYF. CDR3 DNA: TGTGCCTGGCAGACAGGGACCGAGCAGTACTTC.

The V call is TRBV7-9, the J call TRBJ1-4; D ambiguous. The germline V and J ends were trimmed by 5 bases and 4 bases, with 8 bases remaining between them. CDR1 and CDR2 (germline): SEHNR, FQNEAQ (reference sequence). The length of the CDR3 is 13 residues. Here the CDR3 DNA reads TGTGCCAGCAGCCTCTACAGTAATGAAAAACTGTTTTTT. It encodes CASSLYSNEKLFF.

This chain links TRBV4-1 with TRBJ2-4; the D gene is possibly TRBD1 (5 bases). The V gene lost 3 bases and the J gene lost 0 bases, with 15 bases spanning the gap. Germline values: CDR1 MGHRA, CDR2 YSYEKL. The CDR3 covers 17 residues. This CDR3 reads CASSQLGQTLAKNIQYF. DNA of the CDR3: TGCGCCAGCAGCCAGCTAGGACAAACTTTAGCCAAAAACATTCAGTACTTC.

The chain recombines TRBV9 with TRBJ2-7, with D maybe TRBD1 (6 bases). Germline V gene sequence: CDR1 SGDLS, CDR2 YYNGEE. This CDR3 spans 13 amino acids. V lost 5 bases and J 8 bases, leaving 17 bases between the germline ends. For the CDR3, the DNA is TGTGCCAGCAGTGGGGGCGTTTCAGGCAAGCAGTACTTC. Encoded protein: CASSGGVSGKQYF.

J is TRBJ2-3 and V is TRBV2, with D uncertain. This CDR3 region has 11 residues. Trimming cost V 2 bases and J 8 bases, with 5 bases left between them. CDR1 SNHLY and CDR2 FYNNEI come from the germline V gene. The chain's CDR3 is CASSELRTQYF. The CDR3 coding sequence is TGTGCCAGCAGTGAACTTCGTACGCAGTATTTT.

The rearrangement uses TRBV7-9 and TRBJ2-7; 10 positions match TRBD1. V lost 5 bases, J lost 7 bases, and 8 bases stayed unmatched. CDR3 size: 14 residues. Germline CDR1 and CDR2: SEHNR and FQNEAQ (reference sequence). CDR3 coding DNA: TGTGCCAGCAGCCGGGGACAGGGGAGAGAAGAGCAGTACTTC. As protein: CASSRGQGREEQYF.

In DNA form, the CDR3 reads TGTGCCAGCAGCCCGGGACTAGCGTTCCACGAGCAGTACTTC. The encoded protein is CASSPGLAFHEQYF. This chain uses TRBV7-2 with TRBJ2-7; 10 nucleotides line up with TRBD2. The CDR3 is 14 amino acids. Germline assignment: CDR1 SGHTA and CDR2 FQGNSA. Trimming cost V 5 bases and J 5 bases; bases outside gene matches: 6.

This chain joins TRBV5-1 and TRBJ2-1, with D unclear. Trimming stripped 0 bases from V and 4 bases from J, with 5 bases between. This CDR3 has 13 residues. CDR1 is SGHRS and CDR2 is YFSETQ in the germline V gene. CDR3 DNA sequence: TGCGCCAGCAGCTTGGCCCTTTACAATGAGCAGTTCTTC. Translation gives CASSLALYNEQFF.

The rearrangement joins TRBV7-2 to TRBJ2-3, with D perhaps matching TRBD1 (5 bases). The CDR3 covers 14 residues. Germline assignment: CDR1 SGHTA and CDR2 FQGNSA. V dropped 2 bases and J dropped 0 bases, with 6 bases sitting between them. The CDR3 sequence: CASSLRGSTDTQYF. Here the CDR3 DNA reads TGTGCCAGCAGCTTAAGGGGCAGCACAGATACGCAGTATTTT.

This chain connects TRBV30 to TRBJ1-1; 8 bases agree with TRBD1. The length of the CDR3 is 15 residues. Trimming took 3 bases from V and 0 from J; bases not matched to a gene: 6. CDR1 and CDR2 (germline): GTSNPN, SVGIG (reference sequence). CDR3 amino acids: CAWRMTGALNTEAFF. CDR3 in DNA: TGTGCCTGGAGAATGACAGGGGCCCTGAACACTGAAGCTTTCTTT.

The chain joins TRBV7-9 to TRBJ2-3; D unclear. The germline V gene has CDR1 SEHNR and CDR2 FQNEAQ (reference sequence). This CDR3 is 17 amino acids long. V dropped 2 bases and J dropped 0 bases, with 15 bases sitting between them. The CDR3 sequence: CASSLRPGSASTDTQYF. As DNA, the CDR3 is TGTGCCAGCAGCTTACGCCCCGGGTCAGCTAGCACAGATACGCAGTATTTT. Using reference TRBV7-9 and TRBJ2-3 for the parts outside the CDR3, the full variable domain is DTGVSQNPRHKITKRGQNVTFRCDPISEHNRLYWYRQTLGQGPEFLTYFQNEAQLEKSRLLSDRFSAERPKGSFSTLEIQRTEQGDSAMYLCASSLRPGSASTDTQYFGPGTRLTVL.

This chain joins TRBV7-9 and TRBJ2-3; TRBD2 agrees at 11 bases. CDR3 length equals 19 residues. CDR1 and CDR2 from the germline V gene are SEHNR and FQNEAQ (reference sequence). V lost 1 base to trimming and J lost 2 bases; unmatched junction nucleotides: 11. The CDR3 is CASSLELAGGTTATDTQYF. The CDR3 DNA sequence: TGTGCCAGCAGCTTAGAATTAGCGGGGGGGACGACTGCCACAGATACGCAGTATTTT.

V and J are TRBV7-3 and TRBJ2-7, with TRBD1 as a possible D gene (5 bases). Trimming left V 2 bases short and J 6 bases short, with 11 bases between. The CDR3 loop spans 13 amino acids. Germline V gives CDR1 SGHTA, CDR2 FQGTGA. This chain's CDR3 is CASSLGATPEQYF. The DNA for the CDR3 is TGTGCCAGCAGCTTAGGGGCCACCCCCGAGCAGTACTTC.

The chain employs TRBV7-8 and TRBJ2-7; the D gene is possibly TRBD1 (6 bases). Germline loops: CDR1 SGHVS, CDR2 FQNEAQ. The length of the CDR3 is 13 residues. The ends were cut back, 2 bases at V and 6 bases at J, with 11 bases in the middle. CDR3 DNA sequence: TGTGCCAGCAGCTTACTACAGGGCGGCGAGCAGTACTTC. Its protein is CASSLLQGGEQYF.

In its sample, this clone was seen a few times. The chain is built from TRBV7-9 and TRBJ2-1, with D possibly TRBD1 on 5 matching bases. Germline V gives CDR1 SEHNR, CDR2 FQNEAQ (reference sequence). This CDR3 has 13 residues. V lost 5 bases to trimming and J lost 10 bases, with 15 bases between them. The chain's CDR3 is CASSTKGKEEQFF. CDR3 in DNA: TGTGCCAGCAGCACTAAGGGGAAGGAGGAGCAGTTCTTC.

The chain is built from TRBV25-1 and TRBJ1-2; tentative D call: TRBD1 (6 bases). CDR1 and CDR2 from the germline V gene are MGHDK and SYGVNS. This CDR3 is 14 amino acids long. Trimming shortened V by 2 bases and J by 6 bases, and 13 bases separated the two germline ends. CDR3 in amino acids: CASSEGDKFHGYTF. The CDR3 nucleotides read TGTGCCAGCAGTGAAGGGGACAAGTTCCATGGCTACACCTTC.